These 10 T cell receptor beta chains were all obtained from the same sample, sequenced in a study of blood T cell repertoires in COVID-19. Assay used: immunoSEQ multiplex PCR; TCRdb lists only in-frame clones, some missing. The sample carries some 87,000 clones, 83% recorded once. Sequencing was carried out using peripheral blood. Source of these receptors: a man aged 80 or over with active or convalescent COVID-19.

The rearrangement joins TRBV7-2 to TRBJ2-7; 12 bases are shared with TRBD1. The CDR3 contains 16 residues. With V trimmed by 4 bases and J by 5 bases, 9 bases remained unmatched. Germline V gene lookup returns CDR1 SGHTA and CDR2 FQGNSA. The CDR3: CASSSPAGQGAHEQYF. The CDR3, as DNA: TGTGCCAGCAGCTCCCCCGCGGGACAGGGGGCCCACGAGCAGTACTTC. The entire variable domain, with the rest obtained from reference TRBV7-2 and TRBJ2-7, is as follows: GAGVSQSPSNKVTEKGKDVELRCDPISGHTALYWYRQSLGQGLEFLIYFQGNSAPDKSGLPSDRFSAERTGGSVSTLTIQRTQQEDSAVYLCASSSPAGQGAHEQYFGPGTRLTVT.

This clone appeared a few times. The chain joins TRBV21-1 to TRBJ1-4; the D call of TRBD1 is as the table states it, not checked on the DNA. TRBV21-1 is a pseudogene. There are 15 residues in the CDR3. CDR3 sequence (DNA): TGTGCCAGCAGCAAACCGGGACAGATTAATGAAAAACTGTTTTTT. It specifies CASSKPGQINEKLFF.

The chain carries TRBV30 and TRBJ1-5, with unresolved D. Trimming stripped 6 bases from V and 3 bases from J, with 9 bases between. From germline, CDR1 is GTSNPN and CDR2 SVGIG (reference sequence). The CDR3 totals 12 residues. The CDR3 nucleotides read TGTGCCTGCTCAGGTTACAATCAGCCCCAGCATTTT. Its translation is CACSGYNQPQHF.

This sequence joins TRBV18 and TRBJ2-1, with TRBD2 matching 9 bases. The CDR3 loop spans 16 amino acids. Germline V gene data show CDR1 as KGHSH and CDR2 as LQKENI. V shed 2 bases and J 6 bases; nucleotides not matched to a gene: 8. The CDR3 DNA reads TGTGCCAGCTCACCAGCGAGGACTAGCGTTGTCAATGAGCAGTTCTTC. The encoded protein is CASSPARTSVVNEQFF.

The chain couples TRBV7-9 to TRBJ1-5; the D gene is possibly TRBD1 (5 bases). Germline CDR1 is SEHNR and CDR2 is FQNEAQ (reference sequence). The germline V and J ends were trimmed by 4 bases and 7 bases, with 17 bases remaining between them. This CDR3 has 15 amino acids. CDR3 DNA: TGTGCCAGCAGCTCAAGCGGGGCTGGTGGGCAGCCCCAGCATTTT. This gives the protein CASSSSGAGGQPQHF.

The table lists this clone with a count of one. The rearrangement uses TRBV30 and TRBJ2-2, with D tentatively TRBD1 (6 bases). Germline lookup yields CDR1 GTSNPN and CDR2 SVGIG (reference sequence). This CDR3 has 14 amino acids. Trimming took 5 bases from V and 6 from J, leaving 16 bases between them. The CDR3 sequence: CAWGGLQGAGELFF. The CDR3, as DNA: TGTGCCTGGGGAGGCTTACAGGGCGCCGGGGAGCTGTTTTTT.

This chain links TRBV6-5 with TRBJ2-1; D might be TRBD1 (6 bases). CDR1 and CDR2 from the germline V gene are MNHEY and SVGAGI. The CDR3 is 12 amino acids. V was cut by 6 bases and J by 5 bases, with 8 bases left in between. CDR3 residues: CASSGQNNEQFF. DNA of the CDR3: TGTGCCAGCAGCGGACAGAACAATGAGCAGTTCTTC.

This clone was counted once. The chain is built from TRBV15 and TRBJ1-4; the D gene is possibly TRBD1 (5 bases). Between the trimmed V and J ends, which lost 0 bases and 2 bases, there was a span of 10 bases. The CDR3 runs 16 residues. Germline values: CDR1 LNHNV, CDR2 YYDKDF (reference sequence). CDR3 nucleotide sequence: TGTGCCACCAGCAGAGATCCAAGACAGACTAATGAAAAACTGTTTTTT. Translated, it gives CATSRDPRQTNEKLFF.

The chain links TRBV14 to TRBJ1-1; no firm D call. CDR3 length: 14 residues. CDR1 is SGHDN, CDR2 FVKESK, per germline. The V and J ends lost 3 bases and 0 bases respectively, with 8 bases between them. CDR3 sequence reads: CASSQHLMNTEAFF. CDR3 coding DNA: TGTGCCAGCAGCCAGCACCTAATGAACACTGAAGCTTTCTTT.

V usage is TRBV19 and J usage is TRBJ1-2, with D tentatively TRBD1 (5 bases). The CDR3 has 14 residues. Germline V gene data show CDR1 as LNHDA and CDR2 as SQIVND (reference sequence). V lost 5 bases and J lost 5, with 15 bases in between. The CDR3 coding sequence is TGTGCCAGTAGTTTAACGGGGGATCGGTATGGCTACACCTTC. It codes for CASSLTGDRYGYTF. The complete variable domain, with remaining parts taken from reference TRBV19 and TRBJ1-2, reads DGGITQSPKYLFRKEGQNVTLSCEQNLNHDAMYWYRQDPGQGLRLIYYSQIVNDFQKGDIAEGYSVSREKKESFPLTVTSAQKNPTAFYLCASSLTGDRYGYTFGSGTRLTVV.